This TCR beta chain was sequenced for a study of T cell responses to AZD1222 COVID-19 vaccine. Here immunoSEQ multiplex PCR was the method, and the copy in TCRdb shows in-frame clones only, minus some. The table lists about 140,000 clones, 88% of them singletons. Per germline, CDR1 GTSNPN and CDR2 SVGIG (reference sequence). The CDR3 runs 13 residues. Trimming pared 4 bases from V and 6 bases from J, leaving 15 bases between. Study conclusions and caveats: Donors skewed white British and female; clonal diversity was possibly underestimated. Sampled repertoires all dated from after the peak T cell response. A reported finding is that nearly half of spike-specific TCRs target unmutated variant regions.

As for this clone: Its specificity is not known.

This rearrangement joins TRBV30 to TRBJ2-5; TRBD2 is a possible D gene (6 bases). The material was peripheral blood, obtained 28 days after the second dose of the MenACWY control vaccine. This receptor was obtained from an adult who received the MenACWY meningococcal vaccine as a control. CDR3 DNA sequence: TGTGCCTGGATGTTCGGGAGTACGCAGACCCAGTACTTC. This gives the protein CAWMFGSTQTQYF.